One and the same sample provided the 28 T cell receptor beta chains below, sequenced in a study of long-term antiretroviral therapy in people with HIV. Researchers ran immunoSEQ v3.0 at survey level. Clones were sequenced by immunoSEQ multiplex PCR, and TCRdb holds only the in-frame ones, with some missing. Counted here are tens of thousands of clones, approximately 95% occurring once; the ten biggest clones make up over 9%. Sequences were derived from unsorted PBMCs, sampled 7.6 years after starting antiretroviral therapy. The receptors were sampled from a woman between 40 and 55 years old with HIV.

The chain's CDR3 is CASSPYSGDSPLHF. CDR3 nucleotide sequence: TGTGCCAGCAGTCCCTATAGTGGAGATTCACCCCTCCACTTT. The chain combines TRBV27 with TRBJ1-6; D is ambiguous. The CDR3 runs to 14 residues. Trimming pared 5 bases from V and 8 bases from J, leaving 13 bases between. Germline CDR1 and CDR2: MNHEY and SMNVEV (reference sequence).

The CDR3 bases are TGCGCCAGCAGCCCCGGTGCGGGGATTTCAGGGGGCACTGAAGCTTTCTTT. Encoded protein: CASSPGAGISGGTEAFF. The V and J genes are TRBV4-3 and TRBJ1-1, with 7 bases that match TRBD1. There are 17 residues in the CDR3. Germline V gives CDR1 LGHNA, CDR2 YSLEER. V shed 4 bases, J shed 4 bases, and the junction held 15 bases outside the gene matches.

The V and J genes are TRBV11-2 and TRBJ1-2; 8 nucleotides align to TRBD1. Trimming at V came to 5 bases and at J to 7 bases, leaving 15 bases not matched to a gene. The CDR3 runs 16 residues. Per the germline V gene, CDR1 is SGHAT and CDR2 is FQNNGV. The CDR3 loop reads CASSPGQGQYSVGYTF. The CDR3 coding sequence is TGTGCCAGCAGCCCTGGACAGGGCCAGTATTCGGTTGGCTACACCTTC.

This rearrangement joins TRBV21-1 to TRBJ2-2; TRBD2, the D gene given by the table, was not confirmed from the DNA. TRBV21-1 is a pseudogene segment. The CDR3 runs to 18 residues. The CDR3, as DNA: TGTGCCAGCAGCAAAAGTTGGGATGAAGCGGGGTACACCGGGGAGCTGTTTTTT. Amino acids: CASSKSWDEAGYTGELFF.

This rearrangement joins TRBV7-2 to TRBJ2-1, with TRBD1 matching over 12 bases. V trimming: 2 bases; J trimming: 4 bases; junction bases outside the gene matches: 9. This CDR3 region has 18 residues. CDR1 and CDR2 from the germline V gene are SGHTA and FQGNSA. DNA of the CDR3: TGTGCCAGCAGCTTAAAGGGACAGGGGGCCGGACGATACAATGAGCAGTTCTTC. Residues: CASSLKGQGAGRYNEQFF.

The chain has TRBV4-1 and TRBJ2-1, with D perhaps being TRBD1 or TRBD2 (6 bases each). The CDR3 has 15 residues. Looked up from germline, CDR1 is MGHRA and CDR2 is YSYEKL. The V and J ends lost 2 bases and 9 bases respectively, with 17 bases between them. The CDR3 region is CASSQRGAGDSEQFF. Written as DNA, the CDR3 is TGCGCCAGCAGCCAAAGGGGGGCCGGTGACAGTGAGCAGTTCTTC.

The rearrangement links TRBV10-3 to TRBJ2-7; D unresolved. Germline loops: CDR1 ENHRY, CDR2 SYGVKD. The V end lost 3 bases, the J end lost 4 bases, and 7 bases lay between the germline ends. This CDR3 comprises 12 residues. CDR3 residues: CAISDGQYEQYF. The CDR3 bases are TGTGCCATCAGTGATGGGCAGTACGAGCAGTACTTC.

The CDR3 protein is CASSLGSMNTEAFF. CDR3 DNA sequence: TGTGCCAGCAGCTTGGGGTCGATGAACACTGAAGCTTTCTTT. The chain recombines TRBV5-4 with TRBJ1-1, with D uncertain. This CDR3 comprises 14 residues. Trimming took 0 bases from V and 0 from J, leaving 6 bases between them. Germline V lookup: CDR1 SGHNT, CDR2 YYREEE (reference sequence).

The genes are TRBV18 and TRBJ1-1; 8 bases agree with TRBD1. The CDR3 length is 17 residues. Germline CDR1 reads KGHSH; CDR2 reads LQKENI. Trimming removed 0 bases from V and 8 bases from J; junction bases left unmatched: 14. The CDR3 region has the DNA TGTGCCAGCTCACCACCCATCGGACAGGGTGGCACTCGGGAAGCTTTCTTT. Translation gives CASSPPIGQGGTREAFF. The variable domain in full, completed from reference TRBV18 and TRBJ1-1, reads NAGVMQNPRHLVRRRGQEARLRCSPMKGHSHVYWYRQLPEEGLKFMVYLQKENIIDESGMPKERFSAEFPKEGPSILRIQQVVRGDSAAYFCASSPPIGQGGTREAFFGQGTRLTVV.

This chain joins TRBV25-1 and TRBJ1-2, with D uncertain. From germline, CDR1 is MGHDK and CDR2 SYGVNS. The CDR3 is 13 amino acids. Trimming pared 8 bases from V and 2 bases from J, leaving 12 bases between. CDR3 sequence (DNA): TGTGCCAGCGGAGATTTGGGGAACTATGGCTACACCTTC. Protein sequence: CASGDLGNYGYTF.

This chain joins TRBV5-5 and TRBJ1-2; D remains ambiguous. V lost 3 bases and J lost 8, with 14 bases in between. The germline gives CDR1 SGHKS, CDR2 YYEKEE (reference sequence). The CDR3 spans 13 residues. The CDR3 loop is CASSWAGSEGYTF. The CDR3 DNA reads TGTGCCAGCAGCTGGGCAGGCTCAGAGGGCTACACCTTC.

CDR3 region: CAIGAAGTDTQYF. The DNA for the CDR3 is TGTGCCATCGGGGCGGCCGGGACAGATACGCAGTATTTT. The chain recombines TRBV10-3 with TRBJ2-3, with D tentatively TRBD1 (5 bases). CDR1 and CDR2 from the germline V gene are ENHRY and SYGVKD. Trimming left V 8 bases short and J 3 bases short, with 12 bases between. The CDR3 spans 13 residues.

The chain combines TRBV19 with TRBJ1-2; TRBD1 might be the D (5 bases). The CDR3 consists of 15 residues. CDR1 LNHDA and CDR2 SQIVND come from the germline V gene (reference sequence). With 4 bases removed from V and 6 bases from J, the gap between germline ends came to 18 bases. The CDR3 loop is CASSNTQGMSDGYTF. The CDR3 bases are TGTGCCAGTAGTAATACCCAGGGAATGAGCGATGGCTACACCTTC.

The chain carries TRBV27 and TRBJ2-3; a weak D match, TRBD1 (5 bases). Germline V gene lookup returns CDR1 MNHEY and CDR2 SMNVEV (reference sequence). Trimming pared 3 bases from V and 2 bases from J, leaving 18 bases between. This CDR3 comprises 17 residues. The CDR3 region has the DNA TGTGCCAGCAGTTTTGGGGCCGTCTACAGACTCACAGATACGCAGTATTTT. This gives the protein CASSFGAVYRLTDTQYF.

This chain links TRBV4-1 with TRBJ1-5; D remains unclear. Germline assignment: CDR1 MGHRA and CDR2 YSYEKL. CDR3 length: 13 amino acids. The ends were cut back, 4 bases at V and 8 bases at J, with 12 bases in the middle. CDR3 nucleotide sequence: TGCGCCAGCAGCCTCCCCGGAAGGGAGCCCCAGCATTTT. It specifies CASSLPGREPQHF.

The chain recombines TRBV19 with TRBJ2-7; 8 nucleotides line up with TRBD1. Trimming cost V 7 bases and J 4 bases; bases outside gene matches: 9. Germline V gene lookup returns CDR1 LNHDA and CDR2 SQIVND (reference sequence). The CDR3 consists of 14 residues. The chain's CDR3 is CASKYGTGLYEQYF. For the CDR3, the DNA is TGTGCCAGTAAATACGGGACAGGCCTTTACGAGCAGTACTTC.

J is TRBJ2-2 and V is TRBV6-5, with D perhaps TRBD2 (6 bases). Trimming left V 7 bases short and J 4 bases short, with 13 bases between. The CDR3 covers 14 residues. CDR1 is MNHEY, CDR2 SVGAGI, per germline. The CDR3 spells CASKQRAATGELFF. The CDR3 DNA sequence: TGTGCCAGCAAACAGCGGGCGGCCACCGGGGAGCTGTTTTTT.

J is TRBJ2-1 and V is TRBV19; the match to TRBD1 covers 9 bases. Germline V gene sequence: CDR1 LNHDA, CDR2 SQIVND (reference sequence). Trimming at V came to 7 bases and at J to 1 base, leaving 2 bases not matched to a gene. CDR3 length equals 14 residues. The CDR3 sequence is CASTGTGSYNEQFF. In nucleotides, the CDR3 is TGTGCCAGTACCGGGACAGGGTCCTACAATGAGCAGTTCTTC.

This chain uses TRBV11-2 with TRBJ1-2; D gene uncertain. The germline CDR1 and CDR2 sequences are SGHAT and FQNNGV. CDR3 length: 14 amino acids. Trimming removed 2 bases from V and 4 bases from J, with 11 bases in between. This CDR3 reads CASSLTDSGYGYTF. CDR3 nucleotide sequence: TGTGCCAGCAGCTTAACCGACTCTGGCTATGGCTACACCTTC.

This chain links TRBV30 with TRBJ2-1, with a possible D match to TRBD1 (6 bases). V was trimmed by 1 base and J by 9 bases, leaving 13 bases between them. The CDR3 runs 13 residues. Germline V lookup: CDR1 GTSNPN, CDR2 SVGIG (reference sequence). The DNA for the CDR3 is TGTGCCTGGAGTGGGACAGCACTGGGTGAGCAGTTCTTC. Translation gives CAWSGTALGEQFF.

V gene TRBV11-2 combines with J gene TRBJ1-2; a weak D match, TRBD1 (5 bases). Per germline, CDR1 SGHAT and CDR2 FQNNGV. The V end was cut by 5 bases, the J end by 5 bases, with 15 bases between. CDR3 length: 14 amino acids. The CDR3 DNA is TGTGCCAGCAGCCGCACCGGGGGTTGGTATGGCTACACCTTC. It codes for CASSRTGGWYGYTF.

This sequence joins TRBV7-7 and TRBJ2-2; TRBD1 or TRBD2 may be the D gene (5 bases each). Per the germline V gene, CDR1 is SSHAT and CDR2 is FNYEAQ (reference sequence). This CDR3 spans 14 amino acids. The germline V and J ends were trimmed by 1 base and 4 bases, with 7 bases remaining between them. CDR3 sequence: CASSLEGSTGELFF. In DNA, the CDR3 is TGTGCCAGCAGCTTAGAGGGGAGCACCGGGGAGCTGTTTTTT.

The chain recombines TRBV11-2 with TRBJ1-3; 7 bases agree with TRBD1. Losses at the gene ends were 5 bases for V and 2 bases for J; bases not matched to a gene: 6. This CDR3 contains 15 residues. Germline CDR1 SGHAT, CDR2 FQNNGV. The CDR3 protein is CASSRQGSTGNTIYF. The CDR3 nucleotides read TGTGCCAGCAGCCGACAGGGTAGCACTGGAAACACCATATATTTT. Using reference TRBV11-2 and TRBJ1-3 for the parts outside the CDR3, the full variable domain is EAGVAQSPRYKIIEKRQSVAFWCNPISGHATLYWYQQILGQGPKLLIQFQNNGVVDDSQLPKDRFSAERLKGVDSTLKIQPAKLEDSAVYLCASSRQGSTGNTIYFGEGSWLTVV.

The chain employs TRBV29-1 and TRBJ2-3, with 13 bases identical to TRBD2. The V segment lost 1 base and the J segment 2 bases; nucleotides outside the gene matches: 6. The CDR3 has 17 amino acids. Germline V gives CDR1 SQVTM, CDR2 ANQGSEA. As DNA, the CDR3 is TGCAGCGTTGAAGGTGGGACTAGCGGGGATTACACAGATACGCAGTATTTT. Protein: CSVEGGTSGDYTDTQYF.

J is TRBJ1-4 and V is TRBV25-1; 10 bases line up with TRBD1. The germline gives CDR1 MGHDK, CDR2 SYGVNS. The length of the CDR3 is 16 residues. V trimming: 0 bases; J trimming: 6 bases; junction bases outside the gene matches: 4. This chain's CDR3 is CASSEYRQGADEKLFF. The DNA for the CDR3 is TGTGCCAGCAGTGAATATAGACAGGGGGCGGATGAAAAACTGTTTTTT.

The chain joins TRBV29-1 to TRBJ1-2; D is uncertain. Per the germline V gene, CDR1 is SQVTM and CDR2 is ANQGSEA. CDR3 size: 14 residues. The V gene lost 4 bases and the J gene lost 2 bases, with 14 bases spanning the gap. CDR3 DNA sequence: TGCAGCGTTGTAGTTCCCTACCAAAACTATGGCTACACCTTC. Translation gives CSVVVPYQNYGYTF.

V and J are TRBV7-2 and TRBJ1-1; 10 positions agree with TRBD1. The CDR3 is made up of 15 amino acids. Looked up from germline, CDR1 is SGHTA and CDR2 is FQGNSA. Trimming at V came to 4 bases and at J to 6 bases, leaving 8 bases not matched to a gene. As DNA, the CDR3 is TGTGCCAGCAGCTCGACAGGGGGCGTATGGGCTGAAGCTTTCTTT. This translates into CASSSTGGVWAEAFF.

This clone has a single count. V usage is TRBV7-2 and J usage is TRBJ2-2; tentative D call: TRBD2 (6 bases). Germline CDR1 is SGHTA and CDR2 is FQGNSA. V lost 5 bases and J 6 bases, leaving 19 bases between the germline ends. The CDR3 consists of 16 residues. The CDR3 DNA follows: TGTGCCAGCAGCCCCTCGACTAGTCTCTATGCCGGGGAGCTGTTTTTT. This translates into CASSPSTSLYAGELFF.